This T cell receptor (beta chain) comes out of a study of T cells after yellow fever vaccination. Study-wide results and caveats: Primary-vaccination clones mostly resurfaced post-booster (less than 98% CD4, more than 85% CD8). Just a small share of clonotypes turned up in the CD4 compartment as well as the CD8 compartment.

TCRdb reanalysed the 5' RACE reads using MiXCR and keeps one entry per CDR3 protein. The sample consists of a few hundred thousand distinct CDR3 sequences, less than 9.5% of them appearing once. The V and J ends lost 5 bases and 4 bases respectively, with 22 bases between them. From germline, CDR1 is MNHEY and CDR2 SMNVEV (reference sequence). The CDR3 spans 17 residues. As for this clonotype: What it binds is unknown. This may be a read error, as it is one base from a much larger clone.

The sequence was collected from a young man who received the YFV17D yellow fever vaccine. This chain joins TRBV27 and TRBJ2-3, with D possibly TRBD2 on 6 matching bases. This sample comprised PBMCs, obtained about 49 days after the first yellow fever vaccination. This CDR3 reads CASSTIGGTIGADTQYF. DNA for the CDR3: TGTGCCAGCAGTACTATCGGGGGAACCATTGGGGCAGATACGCAGTATTTT.